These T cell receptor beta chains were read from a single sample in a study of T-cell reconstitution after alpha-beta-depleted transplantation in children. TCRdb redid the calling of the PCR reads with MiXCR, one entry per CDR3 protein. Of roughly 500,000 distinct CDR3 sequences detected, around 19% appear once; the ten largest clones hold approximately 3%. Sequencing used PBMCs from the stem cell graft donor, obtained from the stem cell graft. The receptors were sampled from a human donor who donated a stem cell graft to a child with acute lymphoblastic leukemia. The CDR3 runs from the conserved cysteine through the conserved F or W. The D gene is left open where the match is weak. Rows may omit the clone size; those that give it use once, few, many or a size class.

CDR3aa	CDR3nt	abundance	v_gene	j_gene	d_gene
CAISGGLAGEETQYF	TGTGCCATCAGTGGGGGACTAGCGGGAGAAGAGACCCAGTACTTC	few	TRBV10-3	TRBJ2-5	TRBD2
CASSFEGGSGNIQYF	TGTGCCAGCAGTTTTGAAGGGGGTAGTGGAAACATTCAGTACTTC	few	TRBV12-3/TRBV12-4	TRBJ2-4	NA
CSAWGEGETQYF	TGCAGTGCATGGGGGGAGGGAGAGACCCAGTACTTC	NA	TRBV20-1	TRBJ2-5	TRBD2
CASSLWVNEQFF	TGTGCCAGCAGTTTATGGGTGAATGAGCAGTTCTTC	few	TRBV12-3/TRBV12-4	TRBJ2-1	NA
CASHGKGNTGELFF	TGTGCCAGCCATGGGAAAGGGAACACCGGGGAGCTGTTTTTT	NA	TRBV2	TRBJ2-2	NA
CASSLNPYGSSYEQYF	TGTGCCAGCAGCTTAAACCCATACGGGAGCTCCTACGAGCAGTACTTC	NA	TRBV7-2	TRBJ2-7	NA
CASSYGREQFF	TGCGCCAGCAGCTACGGCCGGGAGCAGTTCTTC	NA	TRBV5-1	TRBJ2-1	NA
CASGPGLSPLHF	TGTGCCAGCGGTCCGGGACTTTCACCCCTCCACTTT	few	TRBV9	TRBJ1-6	NA
CASSPQAGVPPDTQYF	TGTGCCAGCAGTCCCCAAGCGGGAGTTCCGCCAGATACGCAGTATTTT	few	TRBV6-1	TRBJ2-3	TRBD2
CASSPGVNNEQFF	TGTGCCAGCAGTCCCGGAGTGAACAATGAGCAGTTCTTC	NA	TRBV6-6	TRBJ2-1	NA
CASSLAERGLLVRRYTGELFF	TGTGCCAGCAGTTTAGCGGAGAGGGGACTATTAGTTCGGCGGTACACCGGGGAGCTGTTTTTT	NA	TRBV12-3/TRBV12-4	TRBJ2-2	TRBD2